The entry below describes one T cell receptor (beta chain). The antigen remains unidentified. The sample belongs to a study of early T cells in non-severe SARS-CoV-2 infection. Across the study: Sequencing of unsorted whole blood was done on bulk RNA, leaving chains unpaired. Study-level points and caveats: Anti-spike CD8 responses were favored in VDJdb matching, and private and CD4 specificities were missed.

This CDR3 has 13 residues. Germline V gene sequence: CDR1 LGHDT, CDR2 YNNKEL (reference sequence). V was clipped by 3 bases and J by 3 bases, with 8 bases between them. The protocol attached unique molecular identifiers to individual cDNA molecules. TCRdb recomputed calls from the 5' RACE reads with MiXCR, one row per CDR3 protein. Altogether around 94,000 distinct CDR3 sequences are present, around 14% being singletons, with the ten largest covering 6.2%. Source material: whole blood. This receptor was taken from an adult who was a healthcare worker with PCR-confirmed SARS-CoV-2 infection or an uninfected control (not recorded which). The gene calls are TRBV3-1 and TRBJ1-2, with no clear D. CDR3 residues: CASSHKQYYGYTF. CDR3 nucleotide sequence: TGTGCCAGCAGCCATAAACAGTACTATGGCTACACCTTC.